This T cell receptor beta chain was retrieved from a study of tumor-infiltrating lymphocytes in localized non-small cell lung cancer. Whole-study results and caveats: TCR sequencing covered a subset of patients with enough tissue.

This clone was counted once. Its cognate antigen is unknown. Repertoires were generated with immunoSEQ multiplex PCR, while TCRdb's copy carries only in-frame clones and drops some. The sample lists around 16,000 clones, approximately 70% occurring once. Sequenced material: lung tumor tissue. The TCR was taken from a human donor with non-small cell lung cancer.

The CDR3, as DNA: TGTGCCAGCAGCTTGGGGGCCGGGGGCAGTACCGATGAGCAGTTCTTC. Encoded protein: CASSLGAGGSTDEQFF. This chain joins TRBV5-4 and TRBJ2-1, with D perhaps being TRBD1 or TRBD2 (6 bases each). V dropped 0 bases and J dropped 8 bases, with 18 bases sitting between them. Germline V lookup: CDR1 SGHNT, CDR2 YYREEE (reference sequence). The CDR3 spans 16 residues.